Below, one TCR beta chain is given with its context. What it binds is unknown. Sequencing was performed with immunoSEQ multiplex PCR; in TCRdb, only in-frame clones are kept and a portion is missing. The table has just under 65,000 clones, more than 85% seen once. These data originate in a study of graft-versus-host responses after intestinal transplantation. Study at large: In this cohort, recipients had multivisceral, liver-intestinal, or isolated intestinal transplants.

This CDR3 has 14 amino acids. Trimming at V came to 7 bases and at J to 0 bases, leaving 3 bases not matched to a gene. Germline lookup yields CDR1 SGHRS and CDR2 YFSETQ. This material consisted of unstimulated CD8+ T cells sorted from spleen or lymph node cells, taken before transplant. V usage is TRBV5-1 and J usage is TRBJ2-7, with TRBD2 matching over 11 bases. This receptor was obtained from a human donor who was the organ donor for an intestinal transplant. Written as DNA, the CDR3 is TGCGCCAGCGGACTAGCGGGCCCCTCCTACGAGCAGTACTTC. Translated: CASGLAGPSYEQYF. The full variable domain, completed using reference TRBV5-1 and TRBJ2-7, is KAGVTQTPRYLIKTRGQQVTLSCSPISGHRSVSWYQQTPGQGLQFLFEYFSETQRNKGNFPGRFSGRQFSNSRSEMNVSTLELGDSALYLCASGLAGPSYEQYFGPGTRLTVT.